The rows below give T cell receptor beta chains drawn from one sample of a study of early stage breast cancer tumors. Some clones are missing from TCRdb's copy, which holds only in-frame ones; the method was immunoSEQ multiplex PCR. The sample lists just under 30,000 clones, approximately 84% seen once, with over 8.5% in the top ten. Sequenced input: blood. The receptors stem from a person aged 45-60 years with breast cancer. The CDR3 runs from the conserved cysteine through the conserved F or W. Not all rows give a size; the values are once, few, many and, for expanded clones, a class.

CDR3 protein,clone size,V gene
CASSRETGLYSEAFF,-,TRBV5-4
CTSSLNAAAYEQYF,-,TRBV1
CASSLVGEQFF,-,TRBV5-1
CASIQGAYGYTF,-,TRBV2
CASSTDLENTEAFF,-,TRBV7-2
CASSLANRGETQYF,-,TRBV5-6
CASSPGGLSGTALYGYTF,-,TRBV28
CASSLVGTGELFF,-,TRBV5-6
CASSARQRSSGNTIYF,-,TRBV5-6
CASSSRTVHREETQYF,once,TRBV11-2